Below, 8 T cell receptor beta chains from the same sample are listed, as sequenced in a study of blood T cell repertoires in COVID-19. Only in-frame clones appear in the TCRdb table, and some are missing; sequencing was by immunoSEQ multiplex PCR. The data hold tens of thousands of clones, with about three quarters observed a single time. Sequenced material: peripheral blood. These receptors were obtained from a human donor with active or convalescent COVID-19. The donor label of this sample is uncertain.

The V gene is TRBV24-1, the J gene TRBJ2-3; no firm D call. Germline V CDR1 and CDR2: KGHDR, SFDVKD. V lost 2 bases to trimming and J lost 2 bases, with 10 bases between them. The CDR3 contains 15 residues. CDR3 sequence (DNA): TGTGCCACCAGTGATTCGGCAGGTACCACAGATACGCAGTATTTT. Amino acid sequence: CATSDSAGTTDTQYF.

The rearrangement links TRBV20-1 to TRBJ1-4; D remains ambiguous. The V and J ends lost 4 bases and 4 bases respectively, with 13 bases between them. This CDR3 comprises 14 residues. Looked up from germline, CDR1 is DFQATT and CDR2 is SNEGSKA (reference sequence). The chain's CDR3 is CSANEGSHNEKLFF. The CDR3, as DNA: TGCAGTGCTAATGAGGGCAGTCATAATGAAAAACTGTTTTTT.

This clone has just a few counts. The chain is built from TRBV10-1 and TRBJ1-1, with a weak D call TRBD1 (5 bases). In germline, CDR1 is WNHNN, CDR2 SYGVQD (reference sequence). This CDR3 is built from 13 residues. Trimming took off 2 bases at V and 1 base at J, with 5 bases between the two ends. The CDR3 here is CASSEGQNTEAFF. For the CDR3, the DNA is TGCGCCAGCAGTGAGGGACAGAACACTGAAGCTTTCTTT.

This chain joins TRBV11-2 and TRBJ1-4; tentatively, D is TRBD1 (5 bases). The CDR3 sequence is 17 residues long. The V end was cut by 1 base, the J end by 0 bases, with 12 bases between. CDR1 and CDR2 from the germline V gene are SGHAT and FQNNGV. CDR3 sequence (DNA): TGTGCCAGCAGCTTAGGTGGGGCAGTTGCAACTAATGAAAAACTGTTTTTT. Translation: CASSLGGAVATNEKLFF. Using reference TRBV11-2 and TRBJ1-4 for the parts outside the CDR3, the full variable domain is EAGVAQSPRYKIIEKRQSVAFWCNPISGHATLYWYQQILGQGPKLLIQFQNNGVVDDSQLPKDRFSAERLKGVDSTLKIQPAKLEDSAVYLCASSLGGAVATNEKLFFGSGTQLSVL.

In this sample, this clone turned up once. The rearrangement links TRBV14 to TRBJ1-6; 7 bases are a match to TRBD1. Germline V CDR1 and CDR2: SGHDN, FVKESK. This CDR3 comprises 13 residues. With V trimmed by 9 bases and J by 15 bases, 14 bases remained unmatched. The CDR3: CASSGTAVSVLHF. The CDR3 DNA is TGTGCCAGTAGCGGGACAGCTGTTTCAGTCCTCCACTTT.

This clone came up once. The CDR3 coding sequence is TGCGCCAGCAGCCAAGATCACTCAGGGCAGGGCAATGAAAAACTGTTTTTT. Protein sequence: CASSQDHSGQGNEKLFF. This chain links TRBV4-1 with TRBJ1-4, with D possibly matching TRBD1 (5 bases). This CDR3 contains 17 residues. V was trimmed by 0 bases and J by 5 bases, leaving 16 bases between them. Germline V gene sequence: CDR1 MGHRA, CDR2 YSYEKL.

V usage is TRBV10-2 and J usage is TRBJ1-2; D call uncertain. CDR1 and CDR2 from the germline V gene are WSHSY and SAAADI. CDR3 length: 14 residues. Trimming removed 3 bases at V and 0 bases at J, with 8 bases between. CDR3 nucleotides: TGCGCCAGCAGTGACAACCTATCTAACTATGGCTACACCTTC. Translation gives CASSDNLSNYGYTF.

V gene TRBV9 combines with J gene TRBJ2-5; 9 bases line up with TRBD1. The CDR3 extends over 14 amino acids. Germline assignment: CDR1 SGDLS and CDR2 YYNGEE. Germline trimming cut 4 bases from V and 4 bases from J; bases unmatched to any gene: 5. The CDR3 sequence is CASSTGGGRETQYF. CDR3 bases: TGTGCCAGCAGCACAGGGGGCGGGAGAGAGACCCAGTACTTC.